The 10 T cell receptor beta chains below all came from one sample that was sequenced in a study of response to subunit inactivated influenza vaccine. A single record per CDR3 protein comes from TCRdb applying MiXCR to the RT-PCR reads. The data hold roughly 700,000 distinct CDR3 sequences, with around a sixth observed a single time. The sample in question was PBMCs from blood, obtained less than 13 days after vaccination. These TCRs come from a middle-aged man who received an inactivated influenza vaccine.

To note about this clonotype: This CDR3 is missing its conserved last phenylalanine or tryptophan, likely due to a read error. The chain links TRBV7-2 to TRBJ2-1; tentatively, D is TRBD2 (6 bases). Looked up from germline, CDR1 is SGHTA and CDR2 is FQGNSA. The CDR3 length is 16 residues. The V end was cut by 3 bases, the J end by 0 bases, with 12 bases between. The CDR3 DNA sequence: TGTGCCAGCAGCTTGTCGGGGGAATCCTCCTACAATGAGCAGTTCCTC. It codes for CASSLSGESSYNEQFL.

Written as DNA, the CDR3 is TGTGCCAGCAGCTCCATCTCTAGCGGAAAGCAGTTCTTC. It specifies CASSSISSGKQFF. The V call is TRBV7-2, the J call TRBJ2-1; 7 bases map to TRBD2. This CDR3 region has 13 residues. V was clipped by 4 bases and J by 11 bases; unmatched bases: 8. Germline CDR1 and CDR2: SGHTA and FQGNSA.

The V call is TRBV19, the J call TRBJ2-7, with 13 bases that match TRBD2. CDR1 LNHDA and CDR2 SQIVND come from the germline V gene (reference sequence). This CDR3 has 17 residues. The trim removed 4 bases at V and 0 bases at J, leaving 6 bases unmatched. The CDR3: CASSKGRTSGSSYEQYF. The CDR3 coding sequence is TGTGCCAGTAGTAAAGGTAGGACTAGCGGGAGCTCCTACGAGCAGTACTTC.

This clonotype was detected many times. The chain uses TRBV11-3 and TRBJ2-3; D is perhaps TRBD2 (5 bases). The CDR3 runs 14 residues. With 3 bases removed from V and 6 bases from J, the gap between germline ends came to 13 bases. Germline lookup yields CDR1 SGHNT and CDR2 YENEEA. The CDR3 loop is CASSFLSTRDTQYF. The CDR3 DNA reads TGTGCCAGCAGCTTTCTCTCAACTAGGGATACGCAGTATTTT.

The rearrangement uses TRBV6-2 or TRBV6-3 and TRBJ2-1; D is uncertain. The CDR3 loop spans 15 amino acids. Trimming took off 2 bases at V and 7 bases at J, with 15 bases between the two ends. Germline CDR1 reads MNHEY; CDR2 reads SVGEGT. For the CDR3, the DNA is TGTGCCAGCAGTTACCCCCCAGCCAACGTGAATGAGCAGTTCTTC. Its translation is CASSYPPANVNEQFF.

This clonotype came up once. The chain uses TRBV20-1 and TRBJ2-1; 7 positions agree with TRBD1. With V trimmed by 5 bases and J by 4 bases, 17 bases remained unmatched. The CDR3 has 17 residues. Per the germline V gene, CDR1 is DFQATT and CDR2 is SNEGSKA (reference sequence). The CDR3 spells CSADLELTGILYNEQFF. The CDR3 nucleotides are TGCAGTGCTGACTTGGAACTGACAGGGATTTTGTACAATGAGCAGTTCTTC.

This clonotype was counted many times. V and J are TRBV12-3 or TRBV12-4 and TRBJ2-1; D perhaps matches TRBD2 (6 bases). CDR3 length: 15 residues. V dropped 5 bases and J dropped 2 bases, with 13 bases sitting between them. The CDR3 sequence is CASSLGGGPYNEQFF. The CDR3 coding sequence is TGTGCCAGCAGTCTCGGGGGTGGGCCCTACAATGAGCAGTTCTTC.

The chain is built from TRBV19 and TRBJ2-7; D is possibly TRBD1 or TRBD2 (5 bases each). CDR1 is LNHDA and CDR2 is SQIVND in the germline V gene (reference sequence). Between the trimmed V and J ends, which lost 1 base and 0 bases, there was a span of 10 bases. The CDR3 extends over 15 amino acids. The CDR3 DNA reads TGTGCCAGTAGTATAGCCGACGGGGCCTCCTACGAGCAGTACTTC. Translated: CASSIADGASYEQYF.

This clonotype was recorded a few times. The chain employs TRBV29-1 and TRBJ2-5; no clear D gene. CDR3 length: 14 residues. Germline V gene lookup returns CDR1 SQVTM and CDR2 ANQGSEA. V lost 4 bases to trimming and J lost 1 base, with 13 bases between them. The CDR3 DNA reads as TGCAGCGTTGCTTGGCGCTCCTCCCAAGAGACCCAGTACTTC. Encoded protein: CSVAWRSSQETQYF.

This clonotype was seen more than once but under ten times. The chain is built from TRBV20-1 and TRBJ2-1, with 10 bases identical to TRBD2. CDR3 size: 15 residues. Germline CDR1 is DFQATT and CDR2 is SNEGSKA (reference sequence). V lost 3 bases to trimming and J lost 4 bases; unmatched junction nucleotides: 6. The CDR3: CSASKVTSGYNEQFF. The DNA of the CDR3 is TGCAGTGCTAGTAAGGTGACTAGCGGGTACAATGAGCAGTTCTTC.